This TCR beta chain was profiled in a study of blood T cells in healthy people across ages (dated by TCRdb to the mid-2010s). Some background on the complete study: In model experiments, template switching captured roughly one uniquely barcoded TCR beta cDNA molecule for every two T cells. The study measured age-related changes in TCR beta repertoire diversity using deep sequencing normalized with unique cDNA molecular identifiers. Four age groups were formed from the donors: young (average 16 years), middle-aged (roughly 38), aged (more than 55) and long-lived (less than 85). Two additional independent replicas of 1 million unique cDNA reads from the same blood draw were analyzed for two donors (one aged 18 to 29 and one aged 80 or older). To avoid experimental bias, donors of different ages were randomly spread across the sequencing lanes.

Details on this clonotype: Its antigen target is currently unknown. No clone much larger than this one lies a single base away; base qualities are absent.

The donors were roughly 40 Caucasian individuals from Russia, aged roughly 6 to 100 years, who were systemically healthy. Ten milliliters of peripheral blood were drawn from each donor into EDTA-treated Vacutainer tubes. Ficoll-Paque density-gradient centrifugation was used to isolate PBMCs, with at least 6 million obtained per sample. Total RNA, at least 6 micrograms per sample, was extracted from PBMCs with Trizol reagent. For every donor, flow cytometry on a PBMC aliquot measured the percentage of naive CD45RAhigh/CD27high T cells. Receptor amplification or capture employed 5' RACE. TCRdb records Illumina HiSeq 2500 as the sequencer. The second PCR ran for roughly 6 to 11 cycles and used a J-beta primer mix along with a sample-barcoded 5' primer. Each TCR beta cDNA molecule received a unique molecular identifier from a template-switch 5' adaptor carrying 12 random nucleotides. Each sample yielded at least 2.5 million CDR3-containing paired-end reads. The Mint cDNA synthesis kit, primed by a TRBC-specific oligonucleotide, was used to synthesize first-strand cDNA from all RNA. Following uracil-DNA glycosylase treatment, a first 18-cycle PCR with universal primers M1SS and BC2_uni_R was performed on all cDNA. The authors processed their data as follows. Each sample was normalized by randomly selecting 1 million high-quality reads, each carrying a distinct molecular identifier. Instead of being binned into consensus sequences, reads with shared molecular identifiers were discarded. CDR3 identification, clonotype clustering and error correction used MiTCR with a Q25 quality threshold and the strictest error-elimination algorithm. Lower-bound total TCR beta diversity was estimated with a nonparametric unseen species model using Euler transformation. The raw public reads went through TCRdb reprocessing: fastp at Q25, MiXCR clone calling, in-frame beta chains kept. Every entry covers one CDR3 protein and lists the most common genes and DNA from its rows. TCRdb, not the authors, supplied the V and J calls. This sample holds roughly 1.5 million distinct CDR3 sequences; roughly two fifths were observed only once. Approximately 4.1% of the sample is held by the ten biggest clonotypes.

As encoded in the germline V gene, CDR1 is MNHEY while CDR2 is SVGAGI. Spanning cysteine to phenylalanine, the CDR3 consists of 16 amino acids. The entry retains the CDR3 DNA only, 48 bases that are in frame from base 1. General conclusions and limits of the study: As age increased, observed TCR beta diversity per million T cells dropped in a roughly linear way, and a significant reduction was already evident by age 40. Estimates of total diversity from one million sequenced T cells were regarded as lower bounds and underestimates. The CMV infection status of donors was not known, potentially confounding age-related changes in expanded clonotypes. The long-lived group showed more naive CD4+ T cells, fewer expanded clones and increased TCR diversity than the aged group, suggesting age selection. Conclusive comparison of naive and antigen-experienced compartments was prevented by the profiling of bulk unsorted PBMCs. A strong correlation was found between observed TCR beta diversity and the percentage of naive T cells measured by flow cytometry.

The clonotype comes from a young woman in good health. The V gene is TRBV6-5 and the J gene is TRBJ2-1; 7 central nucleotides agree with TRBD1. The J call is doubtful: the DNA matches TRBJ2-7 better. Material for sequencing was blood. DNA sequence: TGTGCCAGCAGGGCCACAGGGGTCTCCTACTACAATGAGCAGTACTTC. Its protein reads: CASRATGVSYYNEQYF.